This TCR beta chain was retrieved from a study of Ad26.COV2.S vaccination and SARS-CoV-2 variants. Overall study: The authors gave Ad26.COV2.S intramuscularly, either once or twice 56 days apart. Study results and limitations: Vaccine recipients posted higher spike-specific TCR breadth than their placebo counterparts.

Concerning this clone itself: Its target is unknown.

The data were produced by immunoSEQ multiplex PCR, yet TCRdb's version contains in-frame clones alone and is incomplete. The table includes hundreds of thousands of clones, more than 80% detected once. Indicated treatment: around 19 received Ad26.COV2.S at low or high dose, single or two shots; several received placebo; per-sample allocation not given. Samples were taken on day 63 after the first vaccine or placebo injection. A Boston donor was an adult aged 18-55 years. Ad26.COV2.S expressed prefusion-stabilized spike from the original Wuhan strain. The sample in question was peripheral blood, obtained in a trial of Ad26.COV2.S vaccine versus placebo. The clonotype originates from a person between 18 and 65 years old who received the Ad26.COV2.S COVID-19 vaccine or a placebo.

As DNA, the CDR3 is TGTGCCAGCAGTTTTGTCAGGGGAGAGTTGTTGACCGGGGAGCTGTTTTTT. Its translation: CASSFVRGELLTGELFF. The rearrangement links TRBV6-2 or TRBV6-3 to TRBJ2-2; D is perhaps TRBD1 (6 bases). The CDR3 runs to 17 residues. With 4 bases removed from V and 5 bases from J, the gap between germline ends came to 20 bases. Per the germline V gene, CDR1 is MNHEY and CDR2 is SVGEGT.